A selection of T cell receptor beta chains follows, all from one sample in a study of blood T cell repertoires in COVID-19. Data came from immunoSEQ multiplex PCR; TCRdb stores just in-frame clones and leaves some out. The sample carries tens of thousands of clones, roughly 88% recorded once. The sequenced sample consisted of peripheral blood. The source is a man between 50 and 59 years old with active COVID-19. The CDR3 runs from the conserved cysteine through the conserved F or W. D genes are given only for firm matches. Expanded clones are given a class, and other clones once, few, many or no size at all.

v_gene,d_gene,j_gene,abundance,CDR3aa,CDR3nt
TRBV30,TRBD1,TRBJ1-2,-,CAWSVGGTVGYTF,TGTGCCTGGAGTGTAGGGGGCACAGTTGGCTACACCTTC
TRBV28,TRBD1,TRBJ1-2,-,CAIWTDRGYGYTF,TGTGCCATCTGGACGGACAGGGGCTATGGCTACACCTTC
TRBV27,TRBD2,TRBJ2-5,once,CASSPGIGLAGGLETQYF,TGTGCCAGCAGTCCCGGGATCGGACTAGCGGGGGGGCTGGAGACCCAGTACTTC
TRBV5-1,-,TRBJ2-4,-,CASSPHRGGSENIQYF,TGCGCCAGCAGCCCCCACAGGGGAGGATCGGAAAACATTCAGTACTTC
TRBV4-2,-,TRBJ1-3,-,CASSQDRGVGNTIYF,TGTGCCAGCAGCCAAGACAGGGGCGTTGGAAACACCATATATTTT
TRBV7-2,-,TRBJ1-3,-,CASSYLGSSSGNTIYF,TGTGCCAGCAGCTATCTAGGCTCGAGCTCTGGAAACACCATATATTTT
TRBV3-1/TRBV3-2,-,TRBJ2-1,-,CASSPTRSPYNEQFF,TGTGCCAGCAGCCCTACTAGGTCCCCCTACAATGAGCAGTTCTTC
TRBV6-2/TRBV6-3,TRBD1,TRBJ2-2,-,CASSRDRLNTGELFF,TGTGCCAGCAGTCGGGACAGATTAAACACCGGGGAGCTGTTTTTT
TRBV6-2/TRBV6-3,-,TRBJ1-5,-,CASSYSVDQPQHF,TGTGCCAGCAGTTACTCCGTCGATCAGCCCCAGCATTTT
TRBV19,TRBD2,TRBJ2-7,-,CATSGLTSYEQYF,TGTGCCACTTCGGGACTAACCTCCTACGAGCAGTACTTC
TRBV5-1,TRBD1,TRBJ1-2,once,CASSLTGGRNRYTF,TGCGCCAGCAGCCTTACAGGGGGCAGGAATCGCTACACCTTC
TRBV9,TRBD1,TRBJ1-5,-,CASSAAGQANQPQHF,TGTGCCAGCAGCGCTGCGGGACAGGCGAATCAGCCCCAGCATTTT